The subject of this entry is one T cell receptor beta chain. V was trimmed by 1 base and J by 7 bases, leaving 10 bases between them. The CDR3 contains 13 residues. TRBV12-4/TRBJ1-2 clonotypes were amplified with adaptor-ligated barcode primers. TCRdb reprocessed the multiplex PCR reads with MiXCR, giving one entry per CDR3 protein. This sample has hundreds of distinct CDR3 sequences, with nearly 15% found just once. This TCR derives from a female donor with breast cancer. The sequenced sample was naive CD4+ T cells sorted from blood. Described subset: naive CD4+ T cells, CD4+CD45RA+CD25-. This chain joins TRBV12-3 or TRBV12-4 and TRBJ1-2; a possible D gene is TRBD1 (6 bases). The CDR3 DNA reads as TGTGCCAGCAGTTTAGACAGGGTCCCTGGCTACACCTTC. It translates to CASSLDRVPGYTF.